These 32 T cell receptor beta chains came from one sample sequenced in a study of cytomegalovirus exposure and HLA in healthy donors. 13 Jbeta primers and 60 Vbeta primers were used for the PCR. Using immunoSEQ multiplex PCR, the repertoire was profiled, and TCRdb retains in-frame clones only, with some absent. This table has some 190,000 clones, about four fifths appearing once. The sample comprised PBMCs. The source is a woman aged 25 to 39 in good health and CMV-seronegative.

This chain connects TRBV30 to TRBJ1-1, with a weak D call TRBD1 (5 bases). V was shortened by 0 bases and J by 6 bases, with 14 bases between the two germline ends. Per the germline V gene, CDR1 is GTSNPN and CDR2 is SVGIG (reference sequence). The CDR3 is 14 residues long. Here the CDR3 reads CAWSVLSRDSEAFF. The CDR3, as DNA: TGTGCCTGGAGTGTTTTGAGTCGGGACTCTGAAGCTTTCTTT.

The gene calls are TRBV9 and TRBJ2-1, with D unresolved. Germline V gene sequence: CDR1 SGDLS, CDR2 YYNGEE. Trimming cost V 4 bases and J 8 bases, with 16 bases left between them. The CDR3 sequence is 14 residues long. The CDR3 DNA is TGTGCCAGCAGCTCCCGCGGTGGTGTGGATGAGCAGTTCTTC. As protein: CASSSRGGVDEQFF.

The chain recombines TRBV6-5 with TRBJ2-7; 8 bases are a match to TRBD1. The germline gives CDR1 MNHEY, CDR2 SVGAGI. The CDR3 has 16 residues. J lost 3 bases, V lost 4 bases, and 11 bases had no gene match. CDR3 region: CASSFTGGAYFYEQYF. The CDR3 DNA reads TGTGCCAGCAGTTTTACAGGGGGAGCTTACTTCTACGAGCAGTACTTC.

The genes are TRBV6-5 and TRBJ2-7; D perhaps matches TRBD2 (6 bases). The CDR3 is made up of 15 amino acids. Deletions cut 6 bases from V and 1 base from J, with 16 bases between. Per the germline V gene, CDR1 is MNHEY and CDR2 is SVGAGI. CDR3 in amino acids: CASRSLGGVSYEQYF. In nucleotides, the CDR3 is TGTGCCAGCAGAAGCCTTGGCGGGGTTTCCTACGAGCAGTACTTC.

This clone was seen more than once but under ten times. The chain joins TRBV5-1 to TRBJ1-2, with D perhaps TRBD1 (5 bases). Germline V gives CDR1 SGHRS, CDR2 YFSETQ. V was shortened by 0 bases and J by 6 bases, with 9 bases between the two germline ends. The CDR3 spans 13 residues. The CDR3 spells CASSLEGYDGYTF. DNA of the CDR3: TGCGCCAGCAGCTTGGAGGGGTACGATGGCTACACCTTC.

The V and J genes are TRBV29-1 and TRBJ1-1; TRBD1 agrees at 9 bases. Looked up from germline, CDR1 is SQVTM and CDR2 is ANQGSEA. This CDR3 has 14 amino acids. Trimming at V came to 7 bases and at J to 0 bases, leaving 6 bases not matched to a gene. The CDR3, as DNA: TGCAGCGCCGAGCGGACAGGGGTGAACACTGAAGCTTTCTTT. Protein product: CSAERTGVNTEAFF.

This clone has only one observation. V and J are TRBV2 and TRBJ1-2, with TRBD1 as a possible D gene (6 bases). CDR3 length: 14 amino acids. Germline V lookup: CDR1 SNHLY, CDR2 FYNNEI. The V and J ends lost 5 bases and 2 bases respectively, with 12 bases between them. CDR3 in amino acids: CASSIRTVNYGYTF. CDR3 coding DNA: TGTGCCAGCAGTATAAGGACAGTGAACTATGGCTACACCTTC. Together with reference TRBV2 and TRBJ1-2, the CDR3 gives the full variable domain: EPEVTQTPSHQVTQMGQEVILRCVPISNHLYFYWYRQILGQKVEFLVSFYNNEISEKSEIFDDQFSVERPDGSNFTLKIRSTKLEDSAMYFCASSIRTVNYGYTFGSGTRLTVV.

The chain combines TRBV7-9 with TRBJ2-7; perhaps TRBD1 as D (6 bases). Trimming shortened V by 0 bases and J by 7 bases, and 13 bases separated the two germline ends. This CDR3 comprises 14 residues. From germline, CDR1 is SEHNR and CDR2 FQNEAQ (reference sequence). CDR3 nucleotides: TGTGCCAGCAGCTTAGCGGGGGCCGCCTGGGAGCAGTACTTC. The encoded protein is CASSLAGAAWEQYF.

The chain couples TRBV20-1 to TRBJ2-3; D gene ambiguous. There are 11 residues in the CDR3. Germline assignment: CDR1 DFQATT and CDR2 SNEGSKA (reference sequence). V lost 5 bases and J lost 6, with 9 bases in between. CDR3 coding DNA: TGCAGTGCTCCTAACGGGGATACGCAGTATTTT. It translates to CSAPNGDTQYF.

The gene calls are TRBV12-1 and TRBJ1-1. TRBV12-1 is a recognized pseudogene. This CDR3 comprises 20 residues. The CDR3 DNA reads TGTGCCAGCAGCCCCTCTTCCTGGAGCGGGGGCAGGGGGAGGAACACTGAAGCTTTCTTT. Translated: CASSPSSWSGGRGRNTEAFF.

The chain uses TRBV7-9 and TRBJ2-1; 8 nucleotides align to TRBD1. Germline V gene lookup returns CDR1 SEHNR and CDR2 FQNEAQ (reference sequence). This CDR3 has 14 residues. V lost 7 bases to trimming and J lost 5 bases; unmatched junction nucleotides: 7. The CDR3 reads CASIHRGKDNEQFF. CDR3 DNA: TGTGCCAGCATTCACAGGGGGAAGGACAATGAGCAGTTCTTC.

The V gene is TRBV6-1, the J gene TRBJ2-1, with 8 bases lining up with TRBD1. Germline V gene lookup returns CDR1 MNHNS and CDR2 SASEGT. The CDR3 is 15 amino acids. J gave up 3 bases and V 6 bases, and 7 bases lay outside the gene matches. The CDR3 loop reads CASREPGTGYNEQFF. CDR3 nucleotides: TGTGCCAGCAGAGAACCCGGGACAGGCTACAATGAGCAGTTCTTC.

In its sample, this clone was seen once. This chain uses TRBV7-2 with TRBJ2-5, with 8 positions matching TRBD2. The germline V gene encodes CDR1 SGHTA and CDR2 FQGNSA. Trimming at V came to 5 bases and at J to 4 bases, leaving 6 bases not matched to a gene. This CDR3 is 14 amino acids long. The CDR3 protein is CASSTRLATETQYF. The CDR3 DNA sequence: TGTGCCAGCAGCACGCGACTAGCGACAGAGACCCAGTACTTC. Based on the CDR3 plus reference TRBV7-2 and TRBJ2-5, the full variable domain is GAGVSQSPSNKVTEKGKDVELRCDPISGHTALYWYRQSLGQGLEFLIYFQGNSAPDKSGLPSDRFSAERTGGSVSTLTIQRTQQEDSAVYLCASSTRLATETQYFGPGTRLLVL.

This clone appeared a few times. V gene TRBV5-1 combines with J gene TRBJ1-1; D gene ambiguous. The CDR3 spans 14 residues. The V gene lost 1 base and the J gene lost 3 bases, with 10 bases spanning the gap. CDR1 SGHRS and CDR2 YFSETQ come from the germline V gene. The CDR3: CASSLTHEDTEAFF. In nucleotides, the CDR3 is TGCGCCAGCAGCTTGACCCATGAGGACACTGAAGCTTTCTTT.

This clone has just a few counts. This CDR3 reads CASGRLIDSGNTGELFF. CDR3 in DNA: TGTGCTAGTGGTCGCCTCATTGATAGCGGGAACACCGGGGAGCTGTTTTTT. V gene TRBV12-5 combines with J gene TRBJ2-2; D perhaps matches TRBD2 (6 bases). V gave up 5 bases and J gave up 1 base, with 17 bases separating them. Germline CDR1 LGHNT, CDR2 FRNRAP. CDR3 length equals 17 residues.

A few counts support this clone. The rearrangement links TRBV9 to TRBJ1-1; maybe TRBD1 (6 bases). The CDR3 loop spans 14 amino acids. Deletions cut 0 bases from V and 1 base from J, with 7 bases between. Germline-derived CDR1 and CDR2 are SGDLS and YYNGEE. DNA for the CDR3: TGTGCCAGCAGCGTAGGACAGGCGAACACTGAAGCTTTCTTT. Translation gives CASSVGQANTEAFF.

The chain carries TRBV5-1 and TRBJ2-7; 15 bases are shared with TRBD2. V shed 3 bases, J shed 0 bases, and the junction held 7 bases outside the gene matches. This CDR3 region has 18 residues. Germline-derived CDR1 and CDR2 are SGHRS and YFSETQ. CDR3 in DNA: TGCGCCAGCAGCTCCGGACTAGCGGGGGGGACCCTCTCCTACGAGCAGTACTTC. It is translated as CASSSGLAGGTLSYEQYF.

The J gene is TRBJ2-3, the V gene TRBV4-3; D may be TRBD2 (5 bases). With 0 bases removed from V and 4 bases from J, the gap between germline ends came to 8 bases. Germline V gene lookup returns CDR1 LGHNA and CDR2 YSLEER. This CDR3 region has 14 residues. The CDR3 spells CASSQELEADTQYF. The CDR3, as DNA: TGCGCCAGCAGCCAAGAACTGGAGGCAGATACGCAGTATTTT.

The chain has TRBV5-1 and TRBJ2-1; 11 bases fit TRBD2. CDR3 length: 16 amino acids. Germline V gene data show CDR1 as SGHRS and CDR2 as YFSETQ. With 0 bases clipped from V and 7 bases from J, the junction kept 6 bases outside the gene matches. The CDR3 loop is CASSLVAGGRSNEQFF. CDR3 nucleotide sequence: TGCGCCAGCAGCTTGGTAGCGGGGGGGCGTTCGAATGAGCAGTTCTTC. Looking up the rest from reference TRBV5-1 and TRBJ2-1 gives the full variable domain: KAGVTQTPRYLIKTRGQQVTLSCSPISGHRSVSWYQQTPGQGLQFLFEYFSETQRNKGNFPGRFSGRQFSNSRSEMNVSTLELGDSALYLCASSLVAGGRSNEQFFGPGTRLTVL.

This clone appeared once. The CDR3 loop is CASTWGEGLTEAFF. As DNA, the CDR3 is TGTGCCAGCACCTGGGGGGAAGGGCTCACTGAAGCTTTCTTT. The V gene is TRBV5-6, the J gene TRBJ1-1, with TRBD1 as a possible D gene (5 bases). V lost 6 bases and J lost 4, with 16 bases in between. CDR1 is SGHDT, CDR2 YYEEEE, per germline. CDR3 length: 14 amino acids.

The rearrangement links TRBV9 to TRBJ1-6, with 7 bases that match TRBD1. Trimming at V came to 3 bases and at J to 7 bases, leaving 7 bases not matched to a gene. The CDR3 contains 15 residues. Germline assignment: CDR1 SGDLS and CDR2 YYNGEE. The CDR3 coding sequence is TGTGCCAGCAGCGAAGAAGGGGGCGCAAATTCACCCCTCCACTTT. Translating it yields CASSEEGGANSPLHF.

About this clone itself: The germline gene is not matched at one end of the junction; a read error may be the cause. The V gene is TRBV2, the J gene TRBJ1-6, with TRBD1 matching 9 bases. The V gene's germline CDR1 is SNHLY and CDR2 FYNNEI. This CDR3 comprises 17 residues. The CDR3 coding sequence is TGTACCAGCAGCTCGGTCCGGGACAGGGTAGTCTCTTCACCCCTCCACTTT. Protein product: CTSSSVRDRVVSSPLHF.

This chain connects TRBV5-1 to TRBJ1-2; no definite D call. Germline V gives CDR1 SGHRS, CDR2 YFSETQ. The V end lost 0 bases, the J end lost 3 bases, and 12 bases lay between the germline ends. The CDR3 is made up of 15 amino acids. CDR3 sequence: CASSLARGGDYGYTF. The CDR3 DNA is TGCGCCAGCAGCTTGGCCCGAGGCGGCGACTATGGCTACACCTTC.

The rearrangement links TRBV30 to TRBJ2-5; 9 nucleotides line up with TRBD1. Trimming at V came to 2 bases and at J to 5 bases, leaving 6 bases not matched to a gene. Germline CDR1 GTSNPN, CDR2 SVGIG (reference sequence). The CDR3 is made up of 14 amino acids. CDR3 amino acids: CAWSRGGQGETQYF. The CDR3 coding sequence is TGTGCCTGGAGTCGGGGCGGACAGGGGGAGACCCAGTACTTC.

This chain connects TRBV30 to TRBJ2-5; unclear D gene. Trimming stripped 4 bases from V and 11 bases from J, with 14 bases between. CDR1 GTSNPN and CDR2 SVGIG come from the germline V gene (reference sequence). CDR3 size: 11 residues. CDR3 bases: TGTGCCTGGATGGAGACTCCGCCGCAGTACTTC. It is translated as CAWMETPPQYF.

The gene calls are TRBV10-3 and TRBJ2-1; 13 bases map to TRBD2. The germline V gene has CDR1 ENHRY and CDR2 SYGVKD. The V segment lost 8 bases and the J segment 6 bases; nucleotides outside the gene matches: 16. There are 18 residues in the CDR3. CDR3 nucleotide sequence: TGTGCCATCGGGGGAACTAGCGGGGGGGCCTTTTTAGCCAATGAGCAGTTCTTC. As protein: CAIGGTSGGAFLANEQFF.

This chain uses TRBV9 with TRBJ2-5; no firm D call. The CDR3 runs 14 residues. The ends were cut back, 4 bases at V and 2 bases at J, with 12 bases in the middle. The germline CDR1 and CDR2 sequences are SGDLS and YYNGEE. The CDR3 here is CASSPNPGQETQYF. DNA of the CDR3: TGTGCCAGCAGCCCCAATCCGGGTCAAGAGACCCAGTACTTC.

The rearrangement links TRBV7-2 to TRBJ2-1, with D possibly being TRBD2 (6 bases). CDR1 SGHTA and CDR2 FQGNSA come from the germline V gene. The CDR3 loop spans 14 amino acids. Trimming stripped 7 bases from V and 7 bases from J, with 17 bases between. The CDR3 reads CASTFGGPWNEQFF. CDR3 nucleotides: TGTGCCAGCACCTTCGGGGGTCCCTGGAATGAGCAGTTCTTC.

This clone was seen just once. The chain joins TRBV5-1 to TRBJ2-7, with a tentative D call TRBD2 (7 bases). Germline V gene lookup returns CDR1 SGHRS and CDR2 YFSETQ. The V gene lost 7 bases and the J gene lost 0 bases, with 14 bases spanning the gap. This CDR3 is 14 amino acids long. The CDR3: CASRPGGHSYEQYF. Here the CDR3 DNA reads TGCGCCAGCCGACCGGGGGGACACTCCTACGAGCAGTACTTC.

The table lists this clone with a few counts. The chain uses TRBV6-5 and TRBJ1-4, with D unclear. Trimming stripped 6 bases from V and 2 bases from J, with 10 bases between. This CDR3 region has 14 residues. Germline V lookup: CDR1 MNHEY, CDR2 SVGAGI. CDR3 in amino acids: CASRAAVTNEKLFF. The CDR3 DNA reads TGTGCCAGCAGGGCAGCGGTCACTAATGAAAAACTGTTTTTT.

The rearrangement links TRBV7-8 to TRBJ2-7; D possibly corresponds to TRBD2 (5 bases). Germline assignment: CDR1 SGHVS and CDR2 FQNEAQ. Between the trimmed V and J ends, which lost 1 base and 2 bases, there was a span of 9 bases. The CDR3 is 14 residues long. As DNA, the CDR3 is TGTGCCAGCAGCTTAGGGAGGTTTACCTACGAGCAGTACTTC. Translation gives CASSLGRFTYEQYF.

This clone was detected a few times. The chain combines TRBV5-1 with TRBJ2-4, with 13 positions matching TRBD2. Germline V gene lookup returns CDR1 SGHRS and CDR2 YFSETQ. J gave up 0 bases and V 1 base, and 10 bases lay outside the gene matches. CDR3 size: 20 residues. CDR3: CASSLRNGLAGAGAKNIQYF. The CDR3 DNA follows: TGCGCCAGCAGCTTGCGAAATGGACTAGCGGGGGCCGGAGCCAAAAACATTCAGTACTTC.